These 17 T cell receptor beta chains were all obtained from the same sample, sequenced in a study of identifying expanded T cells in peripheral blood. Assay: immunoSEQ multiplex PCR; the TCRdb copy retains only in-frame clones and omits some. Of around 70,000 clones listed, about nine tenths are singletons. The material sequenced was blood. The receptors stem from a person aged 18 to 70 in good health.

V gene TRBV7-3 combines with J gene TRBJ2-5; 8 bases agree with TRBD2. V lost 1 base to trimming and J lost 4 bases; unmatched junction nucleotides: 20. This CDR3 has 20 residues. From germline, CDR1 is SGHTA and CDR2 FQGTGA. The DNA of the CDR3 is TGTGCCAGCAGCTTAAAAGGCGGGTTGGCGGGAGGTTATGAGTCAGAGACCCAGTACTTC. This encodes CASSLKGGLAGGYESETQYF.

This clone was picked up one time. The V call is TRBV2, the J call TRBJ2-7; either TRBD1 or TRBD2 may supply D (6 bases each). The CDR3 sequence is 14 residues long. Germline V gene sequence: CDR1 SNHLY, CDR2 FYNNEI. Trimming stripped 4 bases from V and 1 base from J, with 11 bases between. CDR3 nucleotide sequence: TGTGCCAGCAGTGTAGGGGGGAGATCCTACGAGCAGTACTTC. Translation gives CASSVGGRSYEQYF. Looking up the rest from reference TRBV2 and TRBJ2-7 gives the full variable domain: EPEVTQTPSHQVTQMGQEVILRCVPISNHLYFYWYRQILGQKVEFLVSFYNNEISEKSEIFDDQFSVERPDGSNFTLKIRSTKLEDSAMYFCASSVGGRSYEQYFGPGTRLTVT.

The chain is built from TRBV1 and TRBJ1-5. TRBV1 is deemed a pseudogene. This CDR3 has 14 amino acids. The CDR3 sequence: CTLHARGRCQPQHF. The CDR3 DNA reads as TGCACCTTGCACGCGCGGGGGAGGTGTCAGCCCCAGCATTTT.

The CDR3 DNA is TGTGCCAGCAGTCCGAGAGCCAGTTCCTACGAGCAGTACTTC. Its protein is CASSPRASSYEQYF. This chain uses TRBV27 with TRBJ2-7; D ambiguous. Germline V gene lookup returns CDR1 MNHEY and CDR2 SMNVEV (reference sequence). V was clipped by 5 bases and J by 1 base, with 12 bases between them. The CDR3 is made up of 14 amino acids.

The rearrangement links TRBV18 to TRBJ2-6, with 8 nucleotides matching TRBD2. Germline V gene lookup returns CDR1 KGHSH and CDR2 LQKENI. The CDR3 has 18 amino acids. The trim removed 8 bases at V and 0 bases at J, leaving 12 bases unmatched. The CDR3 spells CASTQQLAGLSGANVLTF. The CDR3 nucleotides are TGTGCCAGCACCCAACAGCTAGCGGGCCTCTCTGGGGCCAACGTCCTGACTTTC.

The V call is TRBV4-1, the J call TRBJ2-7, with D possibly being TRBD2 (7 bases). Germline loops: CDR1 MGHRA, CDR2 YSYEKL. The CDR3 runs 16 residues. Trimming stripped 0 bases from V and 0 bases from J, with 12 bases between. Here the CDR3 reads CASSQDKGGVSYEQYF. The DNA for the CDR3 is TGCGCCAGCAGCCAAGATAAGGGGGGGGTCTCCTACGAGCAGTACTTC.

This chain joins TRBV5-6 and TRBJ1-5; TRBD1 aligns across 12 bases. Germline values: CDR1 SGHDT, CDR2 YYEEEE. There are 16 residues in the CDR3. With 2 bases clipped from V and 4 bases from J, the junction kept 4 bases outside the gene matches. DNA of the CDR3: TGTGCCAGCAGCTTAAGGGACAGGGGGCAGAATCAGCCCCAGCATTTT. Its translation: CASSLRDRGQNQPQHF.

The J gene is TRBJ2-7, the V gene TRBV7-2; D gene ambiguous. The germline V gene has CDR1 SGHTA and CDR2 FQGNSA. The V end was cut by 5 bases, the J end by 0 bases, with 14 bases between. The CDR3 contains 15 residues. This CDR3 is CASSHLFPGSYEQYF. The CDR3 bases are TGTGCCAGCAGCCATCTCTTCCCGGGCTCCTACGAGCAGTACTTC.

The chain links TRBV11-2 to TRBJ2-1, with D possibly matching TRBD2 (6 bases). Trimming left V 1 base short and J 12 bases short, with 10 bases between. The CDR3 spans 12 residues. CDR1 is SGHAT, CDR2 FQNNGV, per germline. CDR3 nucleotide sequence: TGTGCCAGCAGCTTAGGCACGGGGGTGCAGTTCTTC. It yields the protein CASSLGTGVQFF.

The chain couples TRBV19 to TRBJ2-5, with a weak D call TRBD2 (6 bases). The germline gives CDR1 LNHDA, CDR2 SQIVND (reference sequence). This CDR3 contains 13 residues. With 3 bases removed from V and 4 bases from J, the gap between germline ends came to 9 bases. This CDR3 reads CASSITSRETQYF. CDR3 sequence (DNA): TGTGCCAGTAGTATCACTAGCAGAGAGACCCAGTACTTC.

The chain employs TRBV9 and TRBJ1-2; tentatively, D is TRBD1 (6 bases). Germline assignment: CDR1 SGDLS and CDR2 YYNGEE. This CDR3 is built from 13 residues. Trimming pared 0 bases from V and 8 bases from J, leaving 11 bases between. CDR3: CASSVDDRSGYTF. The CDR3 DNA reads TGTGCCAGCAGCGTAGACGACAGGTCGGGCTACACCTTC.

This clone showed up just once. The CDR3 region is CASGPSLVATQYF. The CDR3 bases are TGTGCCAGTGGGCCGTCCCTAGTAGCCACGCAGTATTTT. The rearrangement links TRBV19 to TRBJ2-3; D ambiguous. The CDR3 has 13 amino acids. Germline V gene lookup returns CDR1 LNHDA and CDR2 SQIVND (reference sequence). V lost 8 bases, J lost 9 bases, and 18 bases lay in between.

V usage is TRBV6-1 and J usage is TRBJ2-7; D is possibly TRBD2 (6 bases). Germline V gene data show CDR1 as MNHNS and CDR2 as SASEGT. This CDR3 spans 11 amino acids. V was cut by 6 bases and J by 4 bases, with 7 bases left in between. This chain's CDR3 is CASRGLYEQYF. The CDR3 DNA follows: TGTGCCAGCAGGGGACTTTACGAGCAGTACTTC.

Worth noting for this clone: The junction shows a germline mismatch at one end, possibly a read error. The V call is TRBV7-7, the J call TRBJ2-6, with TRBD1 matching over 8 bases. Germline V lookup: CDR1 SSHAT, CDR2 FNYEAQ (reference sequence). There are 18 residues in the CDR3. The CDR3 here is CASSLGAGGAFGANVLTF. As DNA, the CDR3 is TGTGCTAGCAGCTTAGGGGCAGGGGGCGCTTTTGGGGCCAACGTCCTGACTTTC.

This clone was counted a single time. This rearrangement joins TRBV30 to TRBJ2-2; perhaps TRBD2 as D (6 bases). Deletions cut 5 bases from V and 0 bases from J, with 13 bases between. This CDR3 has 15 residues. Germline V gene lookup returns CDR1 GTSNPN and CDR2 SVGIG (reference sequence). DNA of the CDR3: TGTGCCTGGGGACGGGGACTTGCGAACACCGGGGAGCTGTTTTTT. Translating it yields CAWGRGLANTGELFF.

The chain is built from TRBV29-1 and TRBJ1-2, with D uncertain. This CDR3 has 13 residues. Germline loops: CDR1 SQVTM, CDR2 ANQGSEA. V lost 4 bases, J lost 2 bases, and 11 bases lay in between. The CDR3, as DNA: TGCAGCGTTGGAGGGTTAAGCAACTATGGCTACACCTTC. Amino acid sequence: CSVGGLSNYGYTF.

This clone was detected once. The genes are TRBV2 and TRBJ2-3, with 10 bases matching TRBD2. The V gene's germline CDR1 is SNHLY and CDR2 FYNNEI. V shed 4 bases, J shed 4 bases, and the junction held 8 bases outside the gene matches. The CDR3 sequence is 16 residues long. The CDR3 loop is CASSGGGLASPDTQYF. The CDR3 DNA reads as TGTGCCAGCAGTGGAGGGGGACTAGCGAGCCCAGATACGCAGTATTTT.